This T cell receptor (beta chain) originates from a study of shared clonotypes between healthy human individuals. V was clipped by 4 bases and J by 5 bases, with 21 bases between them. The germline V gene has CDR1 LGHNT and CDR2 FRNRAP. This CDR3 spans 18 amino acids. Using immunoSEQ multiplex PCR, the repertoire was profiled, and TCRdb retains in-frame clones only, with some absent. The sample includes 550,000 to 800,000 clones, 74% of them seen just once. The V and J genes are TRBV12-5 and TRBJ2-6; D perhaps matches TRBD1 (5 bases). What was sequenced was memory CD4+ T cells sorted from blood. Sample subset: CD45RA-negative fraction. The TCR comes from a woman younger than 45 in good health. The CDR3: CASGYTRAGQSRANVLTF. CDR3 DNA sequence: TGTGCTAGTGGTTATACACGTGCAGGACAAAGTCGGGCCAACGTCCTGACTTTC.